The rows below give T cell receptor beta chains drawn from one sample of a study of T cell changes during pregnancy in multiple sclerosis. Repertoires were generated with immunoSEQ multiplex PCR, while TCRdb's copy carries only in-frame clones and drops some. The sample lists about 73,000 clones; under 90% were seen once. The sample here was peripheral blood, taken after pregnancy. The receptors shown here come from a female donor in good health, enrolled as a control in a pregnancy study. CDR3s include the opening cysteine and the closing phenylalanine or tryptophan. Each record gives: J gene, CDR3 length, D gene, V gene, clone size, CDR3 DNA, CDR3 protein. A D gene is named only where the DNA matches it firmly. Some rows have no size entry. The others give once, few or many, or a class for an expanded clone.

j_call: TRBJ1-3
cdr3_length: 16
d_call: TRBD1
v_call: TRBV11-3
clone_size: -
cdr3_nt: TGTGCCAGCAGAAACACTGGGACAGTGAAAGGAAACACCATATATTTT
cdr3_aa: CASRNTGTVKGNTIYF

j_call: TRBJ1-1
cdr3_length: 15
d_call: TRBD1
v_call: TRBV27
clone_size: once
cdr3_nt: TGTGCCAGCAGTTTAAGGGGGACAGGGGGCACTGAAGCTTTCTTT
cdr3_aa: CASSLRGTGGTEAFF

j_call: TRBJ2-5
cdr3_length: 12
d_call: -
v_call: TRBV18
clone_size: once
cdr3_nt: TGTGCCAGCTCACCTCCCGAAGAGACCCAGTACTTC
cdr3_aa: CASSPPEETQYF

j_call: TRBJ2-7
cdr3_length: 15
d_call: -
v_call: TRBV6-5
clone_size: -
cdr3_nt: TGTGCCAGCAGTTTGGAGTCCGGGACACTCTACGAGCAGTACTTC
cdr3_aa: CASSLESGTLYEQYF

j_call: TRBJ2-7
cdr3_length: 10
d_call: TRBD1
v_call: TRBV28
clone_size: -
cdr3_nt: TGTGCCAGCAGTCAACGGGACAGAGTTTTC
cdr3_aa: CASSQRDRVF

j_call: TRBJ2-7
cdr3_length: 14
d_call: TRBD1
v_call: TRBV6-5
clone_size: -
cdr3_nt: TGTGCCAGCAGTTACGGTCAGGGGGCCTACGAGCAGTACTTC
cdr3_aa: CASSYGQGAYEQYF

j_call: TRBJ2-1
cdr3_length: 16
d_call: -
v_call: TRBV27
clone_size: -
cdr3_nt: TGTGCCAGCAGTTTATTGACTAGATACGTAGACAATGAGCAGTTCTTC
cdr3_aa: CASSLLTRYVDNEQFF

j_call: TRBJ2-5
cdr3_length: 14
d_call: TRBD1
v_call: TRBV7-2
clone_size: -
cdr3_nt: TGTGCCAGCAGCCCCGGGACCAGGGGGGAGACCCAGTACTTC
cdr3_aa: CASSPGTRGETQYF

j_call: TRBJ2-5
cdr3_length: 16
d_call: TRBD1
v_call: TRBV30
clone_size: -
cdr3_nt: TGTGCCTGGAGTGCCCCCGGGACAGGGGGCAGGGAGACCCAGTACTTC
cdr3_aa: CAWSAPGTGGRETQYF

j_call: TRBJ1-5
cdr3_length: 13
d_call: -
v_call: TRBV10-1
clone_size: -
cdr3_nt: TGCGCCAGCAGTGGCGGGGGCAATCAGCCCCAGCATTTT
cdr3_aa: CASSGGGNQPQHF

j_call: TRBJ2-3
cdr3_length: 13
d_call: -
v_call: TRBV15
clone_size: -
cdr3_nt: TGTGCCACCGAGGCGGGAAGCACAGATACGCAGTATTTT
cdr3_aa: CATEAGSTDTQYF

j_call: TRBJ1-5
cdr3_length: 16
d_call: TRBD1
v_call: TRBV10-3
clone_size: -
cdr3_nt: TGTGCCATCAGTGAGGACAGGGGGCGTTACGGTCAGCCCCAGCATTTT
cdr3_aa: CAISEDRGRYGQPQHF

j_call: TRBJ1-6
cdr3_length: 15
d_call: -
v_call: TRBV19
clone_size: -
cdr3_nt: TGTGCCAGTAGCGAGGGAGGGGTTCCGAATTCACCCCTCCACTTT
cdr3_aa: CASSEGGVPNSPLHF

j_call: TRBJ1-2
cdr3_length: 13
d_call: TRBD1
v_call: TRBV29-1
clone_size: -
cdr3_nt: TGCAGCGTTGAGGCCCCTCAGGGGGCGGGCTACACCTTC
cdr3_aa: CSVEAPQGAGYTF

j_call: TRBJ2-7
cdr3_length: 14
d_call: TRBD1
v_call: TRBV5-1
clone_size: -
cdr3_nt: TGCGCCAGCAGCTCCCGGGACAGATCCTACGAGCAGTACTTC
cdr3_aa: CASSSRDRSYEQYF

j_call: TRBJ2-5
cdr3_length: 16
d_call: -
v_call: TRBV7-8
clone_size: -
cdr3_nt: TGTGCCAGCAGAGACGGACTAAGCGGGTACCAAGAGACCCAGTACTTC
cdr3_aa: CASRDGLSGYQETQYF

j_call: TRBJ2-1
cdr3_length: 14
d_call: -
v_call: TRBV4-2
clone_size: -
cdr3_nt: TGTGCCAGCAGCCAAGAACTAGCCGCTAATGAGCAGTTCTTC
cdr3_aa: CASSQELAANEQFF

j_call: TRBJ1-5
cdr3_length: 15
d_call: TRBD1
v_call: TRBV19
clone_size: -
cdr3_nt: TGTGCCAGTAGTAAAATCACGGACAGGGACCAGCCCCAGCATTTT
cdr3_aa: CASSKITDRDQPQHF

j_call: TRBJ2-7
cdr3_length: 15
d_call: -
v_call: TRBV10-3
clone_size: -
cdr3_nt: TGTGCCATCAGAGAGGCGGGGGCTGTAGTCTACGAGCAGTACTTC
cdr3_aa: CAIREAGAVVYEQYF

j_call: TRBJ2-6
cdr3_length: 14
d_call: -
v_call: TRBV29-1
clone_size: -
cdr3_nt: TGCAGCGTTGCCGACAGCTCTGGGGCCAACGTCCTGACTTTC
cdr3_aa: CSVADSSGANVLTF

j_call: TRBJ1-1
cdr3_length: 13
d_call: -
v_call: TRBV5-5
clone_size: -
cdr3_nt: TGTGCCAGCAGCTTGATAGAGAACACTGAAGCTTTCTTT
cdr3_aa: CASSLIENTEAFF

j_call: TRBJ1-5
cdr3_length: 15
d_call: TRBD1
v_call: TRBV19
clone_size: few
cdr3_nt: TGTGCCAGTAGCCCCGGGACAGGCCTCAATCAGCCCCAGCATTTT
cdr3_aa: CASSPGTGLNQPQHF

j_call: TRBJ1-4
cdr3_length: 10
d_call: -
v_call: TRBV29-1
clone_size: -
cdr3_nt: TGCAGCGTCTTCCGTGAAAAACTGTTTTTT
cdr3_aa: CSVFREKLFF

j_call: TRBJ2-1
cdr3_length: 17
d_call: TRBD2
v_call: TRBV4-1
clone_size: -
cdr3_nt: TGCGCCAGCAGCCAAGATCTTACTAGCGGGGCCTACAATGAGCAGTTCTTC
cdr3_aa: CASSQDLTSGAYNEQFF

j_call: TRBJ1-5
cdr3_length: 15
d_call: -
v_call: TRBV6-1
clone_size: -
cdr3_nt: TGTGCCAGCAGTGAAGCGGGAGGGGCCAATCAGCCCCAGCATTTT
cdr3_aa: CASSEAGGANQPQHF

j_call: TRBJ1-1
cdr3_length: 14
d_call: -
v_call: TRBV29-1
clone_size: -
cdr3_nt: TGCACCACCGTCGGGCTCCGGGAGAACACTGAAGCTTTCTTT
cdr3_aa: CTTVGLRENTEAFF

j_call: TRBJ2-1
cdr3_length: 13
d_call: -
v_call: TRBV5-4
clone_size: -
cdr3_nt: TGTGCCAGCAGTTTCAGGCCCCAGGTTGAGCAGTTCTTC
cdr3_aa: CASSFRPQVEQFF

j_call: TRBJ1-5
cdr3_length: 13
d_call: -
v_call: TRBV30
clone_size: -
cdr3_nt: TGTGCCTGGGAGCAGGGTTCTGGACAGCCCCAGCATTTT
cdr3_aa: CAWEQGSGQPQHF

j_call: TRBJ1-2
cdr3_length: 14
d_call: -
v_call: TRBV5-4
clone_size: -
cdr3_nt: TGTGCCAGCAGCCCCCCGGGGGACTACTATGGCTACACCTTC
cdr3_aa: CASSPPGDYYGYTF

j_call: TRBJ2-2
cdr3_length: 13
d_call: -
v_call: TRBV29-1
clone_size: -
cdr3_nt: TGCAGCGTACAACGAGGGGGTACCGGGGAGCTGTTTTTT
cdr3_aa: CSVQRGGTGELFF

j_call: TRBJ1-4
cdr3_length: 15
d_call: -
v_call: TRBV18
clone_size: -
cdr3_nt: TGTGCCAGCTCGTCCGACAGGAAAGGGAACGAAAAACTGTTTTTT
cdr3_aa: CASSSDRKGNEKLFF

j_call: TRBJ2-7
cdr3_length: 15
d_call: TRBD2
v_call: TRBV29-1
clone_size: -
cdr3_nt: TGCAGCGCCGACGGGACTAGCGGGAGTTCCTACGAGCAGTACTTC
cdr3_aa: CSADGTSGSSYEQYF

j_call: TRBJ2-3
cdr3_length: 14
d_call: -
v_call: TRBV10-3
clone_size: -
cdr3_nt: TGTGCCATCAGAGGGACTCCAAGCACAGATACGCAGTATTTT
cdr3_aa: CAIRGTPSTDTQYF

j_call: TRBJ1-1
cdr3_length: 15
d_call: TRBD1
v_call: TRBV30
clone_size: once
cdr3_nt: TGTGCCTGGAGTTGGTCAGGGGGTAGAGACACTGAAGCTTTCTTT
cdr3_aa: CAWSWSGGRDTEAFF

j_call: TRBJ2-7
cdr3_length: 15
d_call: -
v_call: TRBV6-4
clone_size: -
cdr3_nt: TGTGCCAGCAGTGACTACCCAGGGGAACCCTACGAGCAGTACTTC
cdr3_aa: CASSDYPGEPYEQYF

j_call: TRBJ2-1
cdr3_length: 15
d_call: TRBD2
v_call: TRBV7-2
clone_size: -
cdr3_nt: TGTGCCAGCACCGAGGTAGCGGGACTTTACAATGAGCAGTTCTTC
cdr3_aa: CASTEVAGLYNEQFF

j_call: TRBJ2-7
cdr3_length: 17
d_call: TRBD2
v_call: TRBV7-9
clone_size: once
cdr3_nt: TGTGCCAGCAGCTTAGCCCCATGGACTAGCGGGGTCTACGAGCAGTACTTC
cdr3_aa: CASSLAPWTSGVYEQYF

j_call: TRBJ2-2
cdr3_length: 15
d_call: TRBD1
v_call: TRBV15
clone_size: -
cdr3_nt: TGTGCCACCGGACAGGCCCGGTCGAACACCGGGGAGCTGTTTTTT
cdr3_aa: CATGQARSNTGELFF

j_call: TRBJ2-5
cdr3_length: 16
d_call: TRBD2
v_call: TRBV5-1
clone_size: -
cdr3_nt: TGCGCCAGCAGCTTGACCCCTAGCGGGAGCCAAGAGACCCAGTACTTC
cdr3_aa: CASSLTPSGSQETQYF

j_call: TRBJ2-3
cdr3_length: 14
d_call: TRBD2
v_call: TRBV30
clone_size: -
cdr3_nt: TGTGCCTGGAGTGTACTAGCGGGGGCAGATACGCAGTATTTT
cdr3_aa: CAWSVLAGADTQYF

j_call: TRBJ2-1
cdr3_length: 11
d_call: -
v_call: TRBV6-5
clone_size: -
cdr3_nt: TGTGCCAGCAGTTCCGGGGGTGAGCAGTTCTTC
cdr3_aa: CASSSGGEQFF

j_call: TRBJ2-7
cdr3_length: 14
d_call: -
v_call: TRBV9
clone_size: once
cdr3_nt: TGTGCCAGCAGCGAGGGGGAGGGCCTCTACGAGCAGTACTTC
cdr3_aa: CASSEGEGLYEQYF

j_call: TRBJ2-3
cdr3_length: 16
d_call: -
v_call: TRBV4-2
clone_size: once
cdr3_nt: TGTGCCAGCAGCCAAGAGCCCAGCGCAGGCACAGATACGCAGTATTTT
cdr3_aa: CASSQEPSAGTDTQYF

j_call: TRBJ1-5
cdr3_length: 17
d_call: TRBD1
v_call: TRBV5-1
clone_size: -
cdr3_nt: TGCGCCAGCAGTCCGACCCCGGGACAGGGGACCGATCAGCCCCAGCATTTT
cdr3_aa: CASSPTPGQGTDQPQHF

j_call: TRBJ2-5
cdr3_length: 13
d_call: -
v_call: TRBV11-2
clone_size: -
cdr3_nt: TGTGCCAGCAGTTGGGCCCTCCGGGAGACCCAGTACTTC
cdr3_aa: CASSWALRETQYF

j_call: TRBJ1-2
cdr3_length: 16
d_call: TRBD1
v_call: TRBV27
clone_size: -
cdr3_nt: TGTGCCAGCGGACTAAGGGGGAGACAGGGCGGATTTGGCTACACCTTC
cdr3_aa: CASGLRGRQGGFGYTF

j_call: TRBJ2-3
cdr3_length: 14
d_call: TRBD2
v_call: TRBV9
clone_size: -
cdr3_nt: TGTGCCAGCAGCGCCGGGGGGGCTGGAGATACGCAGTATTTT
cdr3_aa: CASSAGGAGDTQYF

j_call: TRBJ2-5
cdr3_length: 13
d_call: -
v_call: TRBV2
clone_size: once
cdr3_nt: TGTGCCAGCAGTCCGGGGGAGCAAGAGACCCAGTACTTC
cdr3_aa: CASSPGEQETQYF

j_call: TRBJ1-5
cdr3_length: 15
d_call: -
v_call: TRBV2
clone_size: -
cdr3_nt: TGTGCCAGCGGCCGACGGGGGGCGCGTATTCAGCCCCAGCATTTT
cdr3_aa: CASGRRGARIQPQHF

j_call: TRBJ1-1
cdr3_length: 16
d_call: TRBD1
v_call: TRBV19
clone_size: -
cdr3_nt: TGTGCCAGTACCCCGAGGGGGCTAGGTGGGAACACTGAAGCTTTCTTT
cdr3_aa: CASTPRGLGGNTEAFF

j_call: TRBJ1-1
cdr3_length: 15
d_call: -
v_call: TRBV25-1
clone_size: few
cdr3_nt: TGTGCCAGCAGACATCGACATTCCCGGGGCACTGAAGCTTTCTTT
cdr3_aa: CASRHRHSRGTEAFF

j_call: TRBJ2-3
cdr3_length: 15
d_call: -
v_call: TRBV7-2
clone_size: -
cdr3_nt: TGTGCCAGCAGCTTCGTAGCGGCCATCACAGATACGCAGTATTTT
cdr3_aa: CASSFVAAITDTQYF

j_call: TRBJ2-3
cdr3_length: 15
d_call: TRBD2
v_call: TRBV2
clone_size: -
cdr3_nt: TGTGCCAGCGGCCTTCGGGGGGGGCTTACAGATACGCAGTATTTT
cdr3_aa: CASGLRGGLTDTQYF

j_call: TRBJ2-1
cdr3_length: 13
d_call: -
v_call: TRBV7-6
clone_size: -
cdr3_nt: TGTGCCAGCGGGCCTAGGGGCTTGGGGGAGCAGTTCTTC
cdr3_aa: CASGPRGLGEQFF